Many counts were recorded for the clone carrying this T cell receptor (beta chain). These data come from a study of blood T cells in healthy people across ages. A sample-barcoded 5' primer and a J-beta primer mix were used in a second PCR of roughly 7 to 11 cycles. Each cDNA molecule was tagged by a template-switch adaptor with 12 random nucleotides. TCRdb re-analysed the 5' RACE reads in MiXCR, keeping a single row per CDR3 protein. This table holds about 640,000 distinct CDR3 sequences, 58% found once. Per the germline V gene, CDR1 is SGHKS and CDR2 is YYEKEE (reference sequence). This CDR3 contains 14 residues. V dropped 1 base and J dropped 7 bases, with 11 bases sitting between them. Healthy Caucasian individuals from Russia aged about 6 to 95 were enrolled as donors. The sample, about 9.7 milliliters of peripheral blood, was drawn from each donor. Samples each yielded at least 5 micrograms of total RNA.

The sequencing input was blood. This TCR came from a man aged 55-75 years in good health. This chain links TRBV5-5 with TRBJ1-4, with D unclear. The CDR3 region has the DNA TGTGCCAGCAGCTTGTCATCCAAAGGTGAAAAACTGTTTTTT. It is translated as CASSLSSKGEKLFF.